The source of this T cell receptor beta chain is a study of blood T cell repertoires in COVID-19. Study-wide background: Researchers got acute and convalescent COVID-19 samples from the United States, Italy and Spain.

Germline values: CDR1 SQVTM, CDR2 ANQGSEA. The CDR3 spans 15 residues. Trimming shortened V by 5 bases and J by 2 bases, and 18 bases separated the two germline ends. Libraries were prepared by immunoSEQ multiplex PCR; TCRdb keeps only in-frame clonotypes and omits some of them. The sample includes around 91,000 clones, 60% to 85% of them seen just once. Source material: peripheral blood. The chain joins TRBV29-1 to TRBJ1-2; possibly TRBD1 for D (5 bases). This receptor was identified in an elderly woman with active or convalescent COVID-19. This CDR3 is CSVQGLEAKNYGYTF. For the CDR3, the DNA is TGCAGCGTTCAGGGCTTAGAAGCAAAAAACTATGGCTACACCTTC.